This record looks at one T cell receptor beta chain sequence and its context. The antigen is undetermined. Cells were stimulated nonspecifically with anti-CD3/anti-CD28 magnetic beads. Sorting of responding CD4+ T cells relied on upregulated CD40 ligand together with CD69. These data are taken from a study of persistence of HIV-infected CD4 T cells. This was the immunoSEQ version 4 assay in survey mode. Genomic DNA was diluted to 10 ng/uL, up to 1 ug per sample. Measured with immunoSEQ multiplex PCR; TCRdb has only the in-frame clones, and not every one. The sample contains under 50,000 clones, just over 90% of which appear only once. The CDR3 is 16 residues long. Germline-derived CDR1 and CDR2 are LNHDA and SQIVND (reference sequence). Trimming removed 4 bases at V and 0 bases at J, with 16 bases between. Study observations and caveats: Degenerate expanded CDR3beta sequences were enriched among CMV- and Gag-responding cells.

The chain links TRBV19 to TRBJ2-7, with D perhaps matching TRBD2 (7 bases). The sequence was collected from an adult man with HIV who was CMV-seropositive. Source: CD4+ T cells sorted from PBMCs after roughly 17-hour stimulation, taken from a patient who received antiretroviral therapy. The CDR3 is CASSKSRGGVSYEQYF. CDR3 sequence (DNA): TGTGCCAGTAGTAAATCCCGCGGGGGCGTCTCCTACGAGCAGTACTTC.